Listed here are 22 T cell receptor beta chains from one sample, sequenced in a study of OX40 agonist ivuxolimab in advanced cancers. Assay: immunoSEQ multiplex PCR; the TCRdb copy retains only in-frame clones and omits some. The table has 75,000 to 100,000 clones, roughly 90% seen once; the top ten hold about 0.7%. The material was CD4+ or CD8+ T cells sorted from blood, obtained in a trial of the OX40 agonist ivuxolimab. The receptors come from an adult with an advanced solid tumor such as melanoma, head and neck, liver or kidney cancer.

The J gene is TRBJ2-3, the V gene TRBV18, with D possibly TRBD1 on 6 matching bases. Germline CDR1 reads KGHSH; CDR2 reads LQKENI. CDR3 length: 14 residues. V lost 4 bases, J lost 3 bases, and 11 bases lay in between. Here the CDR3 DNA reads TGTGCCAGCTCACAAAATACAGGGACAGATACGCAGTATTTT. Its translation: CASSQNTGTDTQYF.

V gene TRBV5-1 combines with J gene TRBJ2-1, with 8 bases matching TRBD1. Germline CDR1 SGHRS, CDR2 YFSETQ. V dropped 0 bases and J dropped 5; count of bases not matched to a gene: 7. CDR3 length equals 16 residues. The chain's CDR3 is CASSLAPRGPNNEQFF. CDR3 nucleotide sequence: TGCGCCAGCAGCTTGGCGCCCAGGGGGCCCAACAATGAGCAGTTCTTC. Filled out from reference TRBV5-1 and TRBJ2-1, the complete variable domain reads KAGVTQTPRYLIKTRGQQVTLSCSPISGHRSVSWYQQTPGQGLQFLFEYFSETQRNKGNFPGRFSGRQFSNSRSEMNVSTLELGDSALYLCASSLAPRGPNNEQFFGPGTRLTVL.

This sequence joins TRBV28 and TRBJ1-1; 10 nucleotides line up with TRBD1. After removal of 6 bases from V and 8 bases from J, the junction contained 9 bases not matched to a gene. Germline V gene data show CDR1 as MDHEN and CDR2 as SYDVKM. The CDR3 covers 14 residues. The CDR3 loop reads CASSPTGGRAEAFF. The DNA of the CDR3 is TGTGCCAGCAGCCCGACAGGGGGCCGAGCGGAAGCTTTCTTT. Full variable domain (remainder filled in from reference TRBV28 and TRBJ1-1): DVKVTQSSRYLVKRTGEKVFLECVQDMDHENMFWYRQDPGLGLRLIYFSYDVKMKEKGDIPEGYSVSREKKERFSLILESASTNQTSMYLCASSPTGGRAEAFFGQGTRLTVV.

CDR3 sequence reads: CASSRGTAYEQYF. The DNA of the CDR3 is TGTGCCAGCAGTCGAGGAACAGCCTACGAGCAGTACTTC. The chain recombines TRBV5-4 with TRBJ2-7, with no clear D. Germline V CDR1 and CDR2: SGHNT, YYREEE (reference sequence). The CDR3 totals 13 residues. The V end lost 5 bases, the J end lost 2 bases, and 11 bases lay between the germline ends.

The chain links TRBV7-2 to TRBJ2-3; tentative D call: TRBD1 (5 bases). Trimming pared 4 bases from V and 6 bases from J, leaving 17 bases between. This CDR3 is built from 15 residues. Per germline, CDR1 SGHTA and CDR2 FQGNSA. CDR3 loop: CASSSATAGLDTQYF. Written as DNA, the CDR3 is TGTGCCAGCAGCTCGGCGACAGCTGGGCTGGATACGCAGTATTTT.

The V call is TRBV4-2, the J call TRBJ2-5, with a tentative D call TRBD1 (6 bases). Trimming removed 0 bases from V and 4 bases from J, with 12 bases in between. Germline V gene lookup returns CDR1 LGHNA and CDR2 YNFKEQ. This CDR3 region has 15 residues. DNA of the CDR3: TGTGCCAGCAGCCAAGATACAGGGACACGAGAGACCCAGTACTTC. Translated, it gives CASSQDTGTRETQYF.

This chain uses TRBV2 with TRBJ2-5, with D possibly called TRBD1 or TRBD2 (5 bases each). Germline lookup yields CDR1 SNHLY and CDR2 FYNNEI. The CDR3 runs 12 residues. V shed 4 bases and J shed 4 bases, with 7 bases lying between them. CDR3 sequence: CASSAGLETQYF. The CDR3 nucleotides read TGTGCCAGCAGTGCGGGGCTAGAGACCCAGTACTTC.

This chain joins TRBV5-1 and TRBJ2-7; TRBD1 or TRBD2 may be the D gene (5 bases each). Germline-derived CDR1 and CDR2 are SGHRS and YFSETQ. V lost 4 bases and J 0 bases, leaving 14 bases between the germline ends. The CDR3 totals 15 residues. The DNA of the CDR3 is TGCGCCAGCAGCGCCTCCGGGACCAGCTCCTACGAGCAGTACTTC. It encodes CASSASGTSSYEQYF.

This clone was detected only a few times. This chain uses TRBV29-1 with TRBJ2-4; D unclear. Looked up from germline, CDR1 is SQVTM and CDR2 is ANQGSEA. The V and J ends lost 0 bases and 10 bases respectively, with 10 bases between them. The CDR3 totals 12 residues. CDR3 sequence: CSVEDHERIQYF. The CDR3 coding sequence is TGCAGCGTTGAAGATCATGAGAGGATTCAGTACTTC.

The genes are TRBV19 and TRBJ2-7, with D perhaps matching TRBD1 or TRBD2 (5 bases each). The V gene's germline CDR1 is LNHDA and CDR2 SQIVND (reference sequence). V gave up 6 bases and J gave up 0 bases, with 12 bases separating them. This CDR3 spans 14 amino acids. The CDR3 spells CASSGTVSSYEQYF. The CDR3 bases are TGTGCCAGTAGCGGGACGGTGAGCTCCTACGAGCAGTACTTC.

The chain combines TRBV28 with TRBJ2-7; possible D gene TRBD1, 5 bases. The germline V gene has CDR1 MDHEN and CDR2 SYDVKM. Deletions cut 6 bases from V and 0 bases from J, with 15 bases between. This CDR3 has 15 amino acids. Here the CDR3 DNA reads TGTGCCAGCAGCCTAAGACAGCAAGTCTCCTACGAGCAGTACTTC. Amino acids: CASSLRQQVSYEQYF.

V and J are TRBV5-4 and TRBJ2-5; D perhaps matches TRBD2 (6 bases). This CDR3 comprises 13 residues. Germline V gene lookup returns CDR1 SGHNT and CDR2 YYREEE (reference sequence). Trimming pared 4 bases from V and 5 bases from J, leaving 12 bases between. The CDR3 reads CASSLGLGETQYF. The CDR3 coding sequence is TGTGCCAGCAGCCTGGGACTCGGGGAGACCCAGTACTTC.

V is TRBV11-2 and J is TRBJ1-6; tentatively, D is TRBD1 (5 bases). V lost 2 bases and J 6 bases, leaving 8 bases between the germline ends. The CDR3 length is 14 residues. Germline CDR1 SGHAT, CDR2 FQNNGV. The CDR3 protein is CASSLLDINSPLHF. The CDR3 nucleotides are TGTGCCAGCAGCTTACTGGACATTAATTCACCCCTCCACTTT.

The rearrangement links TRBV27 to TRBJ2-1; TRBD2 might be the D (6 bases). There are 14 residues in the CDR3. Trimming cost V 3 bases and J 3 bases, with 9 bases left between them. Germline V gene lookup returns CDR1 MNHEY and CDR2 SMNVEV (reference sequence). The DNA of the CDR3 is TGTGCCAGCAGTTTCGGGAGTTTCTACAATGAGCAGTTCTTC. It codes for CASSFGSFYNEQFF.

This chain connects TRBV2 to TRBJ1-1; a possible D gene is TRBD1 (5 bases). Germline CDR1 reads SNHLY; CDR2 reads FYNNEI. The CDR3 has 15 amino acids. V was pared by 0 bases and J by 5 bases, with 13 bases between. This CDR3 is CASSEASGSWTEAFF. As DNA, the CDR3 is TGTGCCAGCAGTGAAGCGTCAGGGAGTTGGACTGAAGCTTTCTTT.

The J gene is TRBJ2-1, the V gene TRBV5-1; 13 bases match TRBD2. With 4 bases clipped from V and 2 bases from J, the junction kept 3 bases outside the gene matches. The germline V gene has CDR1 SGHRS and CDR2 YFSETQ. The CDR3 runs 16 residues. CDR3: CASSPGTSGAYNEQFF. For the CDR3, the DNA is TGCGCCAGCAGCCCGGGGACTAGCGGGGCCTACAATGAGCAGTTCTTC.

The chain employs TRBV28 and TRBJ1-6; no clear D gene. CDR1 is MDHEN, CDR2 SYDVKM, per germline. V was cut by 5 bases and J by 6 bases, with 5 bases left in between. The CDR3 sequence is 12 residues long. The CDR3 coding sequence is TGTGCCAGCAGTGCCTTTAATTCACCCCTCCACTTT. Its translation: CASSAFNSPLHF.

DNA of the CDR3: TGTGCCAGCAGCCCGCCCGGGGTACGGGAGACCCAGTACTTC. Protein product: CASSPPGVRETQYF. The gene calls are TRBV7-2 and TRBJ2-5, with D possibly being TRBD2 (5 bases). Trimming cost V 5 bases and J 5 bases, with 15 bases left between them. This CDR3 has 14 residues. Germline CDR1 and CDR2: SGHTA and FQGNSA.

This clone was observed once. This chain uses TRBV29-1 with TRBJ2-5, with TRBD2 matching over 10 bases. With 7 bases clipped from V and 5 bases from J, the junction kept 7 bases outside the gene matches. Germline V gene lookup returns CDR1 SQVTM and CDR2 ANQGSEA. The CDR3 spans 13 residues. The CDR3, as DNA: TGCAGCGCCAGAGCGGGGGGGCTCGAGACCCAGTACTTC. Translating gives CSARAGGLETQYF.

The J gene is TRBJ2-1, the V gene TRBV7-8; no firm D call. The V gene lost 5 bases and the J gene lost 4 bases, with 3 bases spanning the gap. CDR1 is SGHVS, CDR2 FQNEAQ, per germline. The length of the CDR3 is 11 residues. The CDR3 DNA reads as TGTGCCAGCAGCGGGTACAATGAGCAGTTCTTC. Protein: CASSGYNEQFF.

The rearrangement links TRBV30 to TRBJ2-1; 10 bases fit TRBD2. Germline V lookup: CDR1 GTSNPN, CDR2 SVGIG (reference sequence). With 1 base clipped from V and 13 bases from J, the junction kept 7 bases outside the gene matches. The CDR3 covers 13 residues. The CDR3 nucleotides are TGTGCCTGGAGTGCCTTCCAGCGGGGGGGCCAGTTCTTC. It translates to CAWSAFQRGGQFF.

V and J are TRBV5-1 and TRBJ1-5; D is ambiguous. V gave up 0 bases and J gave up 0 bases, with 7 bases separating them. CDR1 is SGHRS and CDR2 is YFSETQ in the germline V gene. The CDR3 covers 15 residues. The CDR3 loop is CASSLDGYSNQPQHF. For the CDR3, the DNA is TGCGCCAGCAGCTTGGACGGTTATAGCAATCAGCCCCAGCATTTT.